This is a list of T cell receptor beta chains from one sample in a study of Ad26.COV2.S vaccination and SARS-CoV-2 variants. Assay: immunoSEQ multiplex PCR; the TCRdb copy retains only in-frame clones and omits some. The sample contains about 400,000 clones, 75% to 90% of which appear only once. Sequencing used peripheral blood, obtained in a trial of Ad26.COV2.S vaccine versus placebo. The origin of the receptors is a person aged 18 to 59 who received the Ad26.COV2.S COVID-19 vaccine or a placebo. Both conserved end residues are part of each CDR3. A D gene is named only where the DNA matches it firmly. Expanded clones get a size class; other rows say once, few or many, or leave the size out.

abundance,j_gene,v_gene,d_gene,CDR3nt,CDR3aa
few,TRBJ2-3,TRBV10-1,TRBD2,TGCGCCAGCAGTTCCACGACTAGCGGGCGCACAGATACGCAGTATTTT,CASSSTTSGRTDTQYF
NA,TRBJ1-5,TRBV6-5,NA,TGTGCCAGCAGTTATGGGCCCCGGAGGCAGCCCCAGCATTTT,CASSYGPRRQPQHF
NA,TRBJ2-6,TRBV19,TRBD2,TGTGCCAGTACCGAAGGGCTAGCGGGATGGCCGGGTCGTGGGGCCAACGTCCTGACTTTC,CASTEGLAGWPGRGANVLTF
NA,TRBJ2-5,TRBV7-9,NA,TGTGCCAGCAGCTTGCCGCGGGCAAGGGGCACCCAGTACTTC,CASSLPRARGTQYF
NA,TRBJ2-5,TRBV7-6,TRBD2,TGTGCCAGCGGACTAGCGGGAGGAGAGACCCAGTACTTC,CASGLAGGETQYF
once,TRBJ2-1,TRBV20-1,TRBD2,TGCAGTGCCAGTTCCGGGAGGGGGGCGAATGAGCAGTTCTTC,CSASSGRGANEQFF
once,TRBJ1-1,TRBV10-3,TRBD1,TGTGCCATCAGTGAGGTTCACAGGGGTGGGACTGAAGCTTTCTTT,CAISEVHRGGTEAFF
NA,TRBJ2-3,TRBV15,NA,TGTGCCACCAGCAGAGCCTTAGCGGGACAGGATACGCAGTATTTT,CATSRALAGQDTQYF
NA,TRBJ1-4,TRBV30,NA,TGTGCCTGGAGTCAGGGTAGAGGCGATGAAAAACTGTTTTTT,CAWSQGRGDEKLFF
NA,TRBJ2-6,TRBV19,NA,TGTGCCAGTAGACGTTACTCTGGGGCCAACGTCCTGACTTTC,CASRRYSGANVLTF
NA,TRBJ1-4,TRBV6-6,NA,TGTGCCAGCAGTTATGGTCTGGGGAATGAAAAACTGTTTTTT,CASSYGLGNEKLFF
NA,TRBJ1-2,TRBV7-8,NA,TGTGCCAGCAGCTTAGCGCTCCTTAGCTTGAAAGGGGATGGCTACACCTTC,CASSLALLSLKGDGYTF
NA,TRBJ2-7,TRBV25-1,NA,TGTGCCAGCAGTGAGGGGGCCCTCTACGAGCAGTACTTC,CASSEGALYEQYF
NA,TRBJ2-1,TRBV5-1,TRBD2,TGCGCCAGCAGCTTGACTAGCGGGAGCCACAATGAGCAGTTCTTC,CASSLTSGSHNEQFF
NA,TRBJ2-1,TRBV5-4,NA,TGTGCCAGCAGCTTGGGAACCTCGAGCTCCTACAATGAGCAGTTCTTC,CASSLGTSSSYNEQFF
NA,TRBJ1-2,TRBV30,NA,TGTGCCTGGATGGGACCGGGGGCTATCTATGGCTACACCTTC,CAWMGPGAIYGYTF
NA,TRBJ1-2,TRBV30,NA,TGTGCCTGGAGTCCTGTCGATTATGGCTACACCTTC,CAWSPVDYGYTF
NA,TRBJ2-7,TRBV7-9,NA,TGTGCCAGCAGCTTGGCCTTCGGAATTACCTACGAGCAGTACTTC,CASSLAFGITYEQYF
NA,TRBJ1-5,TRBV13,NA,TGTGCCAGCAGCCGGAATAATCAGCCCCAGCATTTT,CASSRNNQPQHF
NA,TRBJ2-3,TRBV6-5,NA,TGTGCCAGCAAGGGGGTCACAGACACAGATACGCAGTATTTT,CASKGVTDTDTQYF
NA,TRBJ2-5,TRBV5-4,TRBD1,TGTGCCAGCAGCCGCCGGACAGGGGTTGAGACCCAGTACTTC,CASSRRTGVETQYF
NA,TRBJ2-1,TRBV20-1,NA,TGCAGTGCTAGTGGGCCTGGGGGCCTGCGCAATGAGCAGTTCTTC,CSASGPGGLRNEQFF
NA,TRBJ2-7,TRBV7-8,TRBD2,TGTGCCAGCAGCTCCTCAGTAGGTGGCGGGAGGGGCTACGAGCAGTACTTC,CASSSSVGGGRGYEQYF
NA,TRBJ1-1,TRBV6-5,NA,TGTGCCAGCAGGCCTACAGGGATGACTGAAGCTTTCTTT,CASRPTGMTEAFF
NA,TRBJ2-7,TRBV7-2,NA,TGTGCCAGCAGCCTCGACCCCGCCAAGACCTACGAGCAGTACTTC,CASSLDPAKTYEQYF